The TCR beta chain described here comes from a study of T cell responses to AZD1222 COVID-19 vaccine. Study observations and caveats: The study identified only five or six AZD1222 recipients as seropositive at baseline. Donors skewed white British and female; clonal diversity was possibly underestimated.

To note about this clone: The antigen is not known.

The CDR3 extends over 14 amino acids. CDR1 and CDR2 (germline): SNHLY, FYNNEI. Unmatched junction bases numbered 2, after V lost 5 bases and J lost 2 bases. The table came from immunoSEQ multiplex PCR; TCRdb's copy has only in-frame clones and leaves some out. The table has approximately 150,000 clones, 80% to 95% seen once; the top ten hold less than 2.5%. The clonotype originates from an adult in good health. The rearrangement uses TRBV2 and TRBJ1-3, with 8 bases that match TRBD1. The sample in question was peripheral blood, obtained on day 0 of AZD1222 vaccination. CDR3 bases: TGTGCCAGCAGTCCGACAGGGGCTGGAAACACCATATATTTT. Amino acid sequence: CASSPTGAGNTIYF.